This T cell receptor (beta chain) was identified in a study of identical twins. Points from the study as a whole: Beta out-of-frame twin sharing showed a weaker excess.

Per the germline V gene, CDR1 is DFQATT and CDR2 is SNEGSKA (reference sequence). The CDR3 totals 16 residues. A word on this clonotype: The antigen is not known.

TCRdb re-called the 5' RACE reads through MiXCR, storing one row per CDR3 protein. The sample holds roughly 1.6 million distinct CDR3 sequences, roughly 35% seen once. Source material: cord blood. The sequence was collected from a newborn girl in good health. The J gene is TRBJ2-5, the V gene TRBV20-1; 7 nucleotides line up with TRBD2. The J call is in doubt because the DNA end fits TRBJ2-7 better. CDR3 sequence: CSAVRGAGLERGEQYF. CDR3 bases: TGCAGTGCTGTTAGGGGAGCAGGACTAGAGAGGGGCGAGCAGTACTTC.